This TCR beta chain was sequenced in a study of spatial heterogeneity in lung cancer. This clonotype appeared many times. Time point denoted: sample taken at primary tumor resection. Sequencing was performed on whole RNA extracted from tumor and nontumor lung tissue, or from frozen PBMC, and the material was left unsorted. Using its own MiXCR run on the 5' RACE reads, TCRdb lists one record per CDR3 protein. This sample carries some 87,000 distinct CDR3 sequences, 7% to 9% of them seen once, and the ten largest clones take less than 9%. CDR1 is SNHLY, CDR2 FYNNEI, per germline. The CDR3 is 12 residues long. Unmatched junction bases numbered 2, after V lost 6 bases and J lost 3 bases.

The rearrangement links TRBV2 to TRBJ2-7; 7 positions match TRBD1. Sequencing used PBMCs, obtained at surgery. The source is a male donor with early-stage non-small cell lung cancer. The CDR3 region has the DNA TGTGCCAGCAGGGGGGACAGCTACGAGCAGTACTTC. It is translated as CASRGDSYEQYF. Drawing the rest from reference TRBV2 and TRBJ2-7, the complete variable domain is EPEVTQTPSHQVTQMGQEVILRCVPISNHLYFYWYRQILGQKVEFLVSFYNNEISEKSEIFDDQFSVERPDGSNFTLKIRSTKLEDSAMYFCASRGDSYEQYFGPGTRLTVT.